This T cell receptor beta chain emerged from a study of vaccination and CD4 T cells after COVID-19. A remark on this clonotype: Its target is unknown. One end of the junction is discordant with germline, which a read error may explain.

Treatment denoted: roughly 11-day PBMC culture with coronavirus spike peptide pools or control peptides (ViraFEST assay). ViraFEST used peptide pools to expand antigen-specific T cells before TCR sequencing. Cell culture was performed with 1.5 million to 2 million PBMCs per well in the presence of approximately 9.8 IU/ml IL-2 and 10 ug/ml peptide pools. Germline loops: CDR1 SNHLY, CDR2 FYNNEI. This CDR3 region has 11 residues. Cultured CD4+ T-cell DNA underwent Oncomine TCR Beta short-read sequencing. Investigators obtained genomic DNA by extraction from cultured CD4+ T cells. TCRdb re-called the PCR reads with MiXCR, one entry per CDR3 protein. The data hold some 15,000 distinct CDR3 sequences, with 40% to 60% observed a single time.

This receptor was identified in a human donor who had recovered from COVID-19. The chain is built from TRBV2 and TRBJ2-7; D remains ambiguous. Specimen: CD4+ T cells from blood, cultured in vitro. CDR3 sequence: CASIEAYEQYF. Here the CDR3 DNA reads TGTGCCAGCATTGAAGCCTACGAGCAGTACTTC.